This TCR beta chain was recovered during a study of blood T cell repertoires in COVID-19. Study overall: From T cells, B-cell-depleted T cells, or PBMCs came the material, which was cDNA or gDNA.

In the original workflow: Nucleated cell number was recorded as an estimate derived from reference gene primer amplification. Libraries were prepared by immunoSEQ multiplex PCR; TCRdb keeps only in-frame clonotypes and omits some of them. V, J and clone size are taken as reported in that table, and D and trimming were inferred from the DNA itself. Here the sample spans some 220,000 clones, 84% being singletons. Trimming at V came to 2 bases and at J to 0 bases, leaving 3 bases not matched to a gene. There are 15 residues in the CDR3. In germline, CDR1 is MNHEY, CDR2 SVGAGI. Sequenced sample: peripheral blood. This TCR was recovered from a woman at least 80 years old with active or convalescent COVID-19. The chain recombines TRBV6-5 with TRBJ2-7; TRBD2 matches 8 bases. The CDR3 DNA follows: TGTGCCAGCAGTTACAATCTAGCGGGCTCCTACGAGCAGTACTTC. Amino acid sequence: CASSYNLAGSYEQYF.